These 11 T cell receptor beta chains were all obtained from the same sample, sequenced in a study of cytomegalovirus exposure and HLA in healthy donors. Researchers ran the PCR with 60 Vbeta and 13 Jbeta primers. The method was immunoSEQ multiplex PCR; TCRdb's version includes in-frame clones alone and lacks a portion of them. The sample lists approximately 100,000 clones; roughly 80% were seen once. Sequencing was carried out using PBMCs. The receptors were gathered from a female donor in good health and CMV-seropositive.

This rearrangement joins TRBV30 to TRBJ1-5; 7 positions agree with TRBD1. With V trimmed by 4 bases and J by 2 bases, 11 bases remained unmatched. The V gene's germline CDR1 is GTSNPN and CDR2 SVGIG (reference sequence). CDR3 length: 16 amino acids. DNA of the CDR3: TGTGCCTGGACCCGTGAGGGGGCCTGGGGCAATCAGCCCCAGCATTTT. Translated, it gives CAWTREGAWGNQPQHF.

The rearrangement links TRBV25-1 to TRBJ2-7; TRBD1 is a possible D gene (5 bases). Trimming stripped 7 bases from V and 7 bases from J, with 20 bases between. CDR1 and CDR2 from the germline V gene are MGHDK and SYGVNS. This CDR3 contains 14 residues. CDR3 bases: TGTGCCAGCATGGATGGGGCTGAAACGGAGGAGCAGTACTTC. Its protein is CASMDGAETEEQYF.

CDR3 sequence (DNA): TGTGCCAGCAGCGAGGGGAGGGGTACGCAGTATTTT. It translates to CASSEGRGTQYF. This rearrangement joins TRBV6-1 to TRBJ2-3; 7 bases line up with TRBD2. The CDR3 runs 12 residues. Germline CDR1 MNHNS, CDR2 SASEGT. V gave up 6 bases and J gave up 8 bases; unmatched junction bases: 5.

The rearrangement joins TRBV6-4 to TRBJ2-5; 15 nucleotides align to TRBD2. Per the germline V gene, CDR1 is MRHNA and CDR2 is SNTAGT. CDR3 size: 17 residues. V shed 0 bases and J 10 bases; nucleotides not matched to a gene: 9. The CDR3 DNA is TGTGCCAGCAGTGACTCCGGACTAGCGGGGGGGGAGCGGGTCCAGTACTTC. It translates to CASSDSGLAGGERVQYF.

The chain uses TRBV5-1 and TRBJ1-2, with D perhaps matching TRBD1 (5 bases). CDR3 length equals 14 residues. Germline CDR1 and CDR2: SGHRS and YFSETQ. Trimming removed 4 bases at V and 6 bases at J, with 16 bases between. CDR3 coding DNA: TGCGCCAGCAGCGTGGGGGGAGCCCAGAATGGCTACACCTTC. It encodes CASSVGGAQNGYTF.

The V call is TRBV28, the J call TRBJ2-5; 7 bases map to TRBD1. CDR1 is MDHEN, CDR2 SYDVKM, per germline. There are 13 residues in the CDR3. V was clipped by 5 bases and J by 1 base; unmatched bases: 1. This CDR3 reads CASSRTGQETQYF. In DNA form, the CDR3 reads TGTGCCAGCAGTAGGACAGGCCAAGAGACCCAGTACTTC.

The chain is built from TRBV6-1 and TRBJ1-5, with D uncertain. With 3 bases removed from V and 1 base from J, the gap between germline ends came to 10 bases. The CDR3 totals 15 residues. Per germline, CDR1 MNHNS and CDR2 SASEGT. The CDR3 DNA sequence: TGTGCCAGCAGTGATGGTTTAGAAAGCAATCAGCCCCAGCATTTT. Translating gives CASSDGLESNQPQHF.

J is TRBJ2-3 and V is TRBV13, with a possible D match to TRBD1 (5 bases). This CDR3 is 16 amino acids long. V lost 5 bases to trimming and J lost 3 bases, with 18 bases between them. Germline V gives CDR1 PRHDT, CDR2 FYEKMQ (reference sequence). The CDR3 protein is CASSQLRLQATDTQYF. CDR3 in DNA: TGTGCCAGCAGCCAACTCCGATTACAGGCTACAGATACGCAGTATTTT.

The chain employs TRBV7-6 and TRBJ2-3; D might be TRBD2 (6 bases). This CDR3 is built from 17 residues. V was clipped by 0 bases and J by 3 bases, with 16 bases between them. Germline loops: CDR1 SGHVS, CDR2 FNYEAQ. The CDR3 loop is CASSLALRDWGTDTQYF. The CDR3 DNA sequence: TGTGCCAGCAGCTTAGCGCTCCGGGACTGGGGAACAGATACGCAGTATTTT.

The rearrangement joins TRBV10-1 to TRBJ2-5; D uncertain. Trimming shortened V by 5 bases and J by 1 base, and 8 bases separated the two germline ends. The CDR3 sequence is 13 residues long. Germline V lookup: CDR1 WNHNN, CDR2 SYGVQD (reference sequence). CDR3 nucleotides: TGCGCCAGCAGTTCAATCGGCCAAGAGACCCAGTACTTC. This encodes CASSSIGQETQYF.

The rearrangement links TRBV7-2 to TRBJ1-4, with unresolved D. V was shortened by 5 bases and J by 7 bases, with 17 bases between the two germline ends. Germline loops: CDR1 SGHTA, CDR2 FQGNSA. The CDR3 spans 15 residues. The CDR3 reads CASSPGGPDFEKLFF. The DNA of the CDR3 is TGTGCCAGCAGCCCAGGAGGGCCGGACTTTGAAAAACTGTTTTTT.